This TCR beta chain was profiled in a study of blood T cell repertoires in COVID-19. About the study: The United States, Italy and Spain supplied acute and convalescent COVID-19 samples. PBMCs, B-cell-depleted T cells, or T cells were the source of the cDNA or gDNA that made up the material.

Seattle participants joined during active infection and were tracked over time. This clone has just one count. The germline gives CDR1 DFQATT, CDR2 SNEGSKA (reference sequence). V lost 5 bases to trimming and J lost 8 bases, with 12 bases between them. This CDR3 region has 11 residues. In the authors' workflow: Reference gene primers were amplified, and this amplification served to estimate nucleated cell counts. The protocol was immunoSEQ multiplex PCR, while the TCRdb copy is restricted to in-frame clones and leaves out a portion. Clonal size and the V and J genes are those of that table, whereas D and trimming came from the DNA. There are about 340,000 clones in the sample; 80% to 90% occur only once, and about 7.1% lies in the top ten.

The chain links TRBV20-1 to TRBJ1-2, with D possibly TRBD1 on 6 matching bases. This sequence originates from a woman aged 60 to 75 with COVID-19, enrolled during active disease. The specimen was peripheral blood. In nucleotides, the CDR3 is TGCAGTGCTCATGGGACACGGGGCTACACCTTC. It is translated as CSAHGTRGYTF.